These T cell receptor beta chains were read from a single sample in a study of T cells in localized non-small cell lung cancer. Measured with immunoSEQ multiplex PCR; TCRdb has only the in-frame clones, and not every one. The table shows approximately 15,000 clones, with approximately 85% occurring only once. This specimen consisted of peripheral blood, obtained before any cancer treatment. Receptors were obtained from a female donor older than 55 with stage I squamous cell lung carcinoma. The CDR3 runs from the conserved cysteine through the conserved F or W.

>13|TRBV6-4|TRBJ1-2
CASSDELGYGYTF
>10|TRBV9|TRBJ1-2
CASTGAGYTF
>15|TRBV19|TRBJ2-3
CASSILTSGTDTQYF
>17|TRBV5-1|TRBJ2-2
CASSSPLAGGRSGELFF
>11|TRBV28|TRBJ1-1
CASSRDSEAFF
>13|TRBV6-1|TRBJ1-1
CASGQTVNTEAFF
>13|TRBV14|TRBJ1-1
CASSQGGLAEAFF
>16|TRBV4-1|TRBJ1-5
CASSQGTGLSNQPQHF
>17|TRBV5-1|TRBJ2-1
CASSLGFSSGRINEQFF
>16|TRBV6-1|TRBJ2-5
CASSGRDRGLQETQYF
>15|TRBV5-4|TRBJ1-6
CASSLERGPNSPLHF
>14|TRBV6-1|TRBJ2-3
CAGLRQGHGDTQYF
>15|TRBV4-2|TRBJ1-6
CASSQETAANSPLHF
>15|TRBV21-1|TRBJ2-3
CASSHDSPTSGGSIF
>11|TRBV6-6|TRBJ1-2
CASQQGGGYTF
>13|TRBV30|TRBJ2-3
CAWSLSLVDTQYF
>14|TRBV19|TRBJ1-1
CASSNMTSYTEAFF
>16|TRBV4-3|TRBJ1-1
CASSQGVQSMNTEAFF
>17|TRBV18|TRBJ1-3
CASSGMTGILSGNTIYF
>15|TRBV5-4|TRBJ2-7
CASSLGTGGLYEQYF
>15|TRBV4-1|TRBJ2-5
CASSQEPGLQETQYF
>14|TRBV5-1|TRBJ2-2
CASSLDGSTGELFF
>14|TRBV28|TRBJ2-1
CASSRLSEDNEQFF
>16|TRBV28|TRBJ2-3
CASSPRTDYSTDTQYF
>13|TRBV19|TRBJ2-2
CASREWNTGELFF
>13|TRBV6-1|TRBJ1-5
CASMKVLNQPQHF
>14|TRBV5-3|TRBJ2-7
CARSILGVDYEQYF
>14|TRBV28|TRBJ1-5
CASFDRGGFGPQHF
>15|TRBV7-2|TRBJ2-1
CASSSSVGTPGEQFF
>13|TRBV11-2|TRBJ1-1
CASSAGPYPEAFF
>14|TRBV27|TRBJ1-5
CASSPGTVNQPQHF
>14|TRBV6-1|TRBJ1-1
CASSSGQGRSEAFF
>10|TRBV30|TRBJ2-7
CAWSVNEQYF
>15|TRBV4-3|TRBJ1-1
CASSQDRLLSTEAFF
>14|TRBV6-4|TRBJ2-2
CASSAFWEAGELFF
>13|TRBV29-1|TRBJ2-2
CSVVPFNTGELFF
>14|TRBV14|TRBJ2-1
CASSQDYRGERQFF
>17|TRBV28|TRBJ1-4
CASLKGGQGFTNEKLFF
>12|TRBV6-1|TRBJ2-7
CASSPTGPEQYF
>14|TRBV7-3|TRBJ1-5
CASSLNSLNQPQHF
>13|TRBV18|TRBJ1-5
CASSPGASVNQHF
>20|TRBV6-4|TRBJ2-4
CASSEKRSLPLFLAKNIQYF
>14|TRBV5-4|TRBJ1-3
CASSLDRLGNTIYF
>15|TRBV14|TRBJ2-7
CASSPRQGRSYEQYF
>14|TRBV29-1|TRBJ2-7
CSVETRGDSYEQYF
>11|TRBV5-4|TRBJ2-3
CASSLDDTQYF
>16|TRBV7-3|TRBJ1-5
CASTKGVGGFHQPQHF
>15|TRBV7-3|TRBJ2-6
CASSKQAGGANVLTF
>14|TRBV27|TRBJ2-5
CASSFRMTQETQYF
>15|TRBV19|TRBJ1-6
CASSPGDSDASPLHF
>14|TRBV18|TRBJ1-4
CASSPQGGREKLFF
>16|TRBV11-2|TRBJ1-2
CASSLDQRDRGYGYTF
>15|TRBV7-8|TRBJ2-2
CASSLQVQGAGELFF
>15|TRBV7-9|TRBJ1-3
CASSSLSFSGNTIYF
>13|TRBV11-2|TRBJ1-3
CASSLGVGNTIYF
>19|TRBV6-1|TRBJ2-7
CASSGDGQGIVAIPYEQYF
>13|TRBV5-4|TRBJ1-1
CASSSRGFTEAFF
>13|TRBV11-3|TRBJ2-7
CASSGWTSDEQYF
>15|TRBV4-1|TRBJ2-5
CASSQLQGYQETQYF
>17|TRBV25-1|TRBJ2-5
CASSEYLGLAGQETQYF